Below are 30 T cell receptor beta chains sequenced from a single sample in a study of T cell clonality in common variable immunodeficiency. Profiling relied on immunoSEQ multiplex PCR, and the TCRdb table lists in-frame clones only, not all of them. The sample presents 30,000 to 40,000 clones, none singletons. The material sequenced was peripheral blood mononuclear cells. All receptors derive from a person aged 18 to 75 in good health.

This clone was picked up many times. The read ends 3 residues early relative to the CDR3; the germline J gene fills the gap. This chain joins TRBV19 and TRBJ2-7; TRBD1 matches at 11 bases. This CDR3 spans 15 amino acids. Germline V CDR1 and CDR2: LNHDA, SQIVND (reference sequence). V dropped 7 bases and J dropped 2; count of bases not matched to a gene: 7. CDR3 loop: CASTPQGQGAYEQYF. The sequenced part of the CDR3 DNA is TGTGCCAGTACCCCACAGGGACAGGGGGCCTACGAG.

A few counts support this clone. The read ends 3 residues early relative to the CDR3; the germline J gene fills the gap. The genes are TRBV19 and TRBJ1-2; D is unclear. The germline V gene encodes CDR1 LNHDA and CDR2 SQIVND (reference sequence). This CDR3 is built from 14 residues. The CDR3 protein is CASSIGAGIYDYTF. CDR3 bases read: TGTGCCAGTAGTATTGGAGCGGGGATCTACGAC.

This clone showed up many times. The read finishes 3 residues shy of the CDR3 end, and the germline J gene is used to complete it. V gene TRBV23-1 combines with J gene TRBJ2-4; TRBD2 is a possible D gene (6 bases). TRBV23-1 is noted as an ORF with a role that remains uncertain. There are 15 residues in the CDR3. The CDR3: CASSQPDEARDFQYF. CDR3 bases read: TGCGCCAGCAGTCAACCCGATGAGGCGCGGGACTTT.

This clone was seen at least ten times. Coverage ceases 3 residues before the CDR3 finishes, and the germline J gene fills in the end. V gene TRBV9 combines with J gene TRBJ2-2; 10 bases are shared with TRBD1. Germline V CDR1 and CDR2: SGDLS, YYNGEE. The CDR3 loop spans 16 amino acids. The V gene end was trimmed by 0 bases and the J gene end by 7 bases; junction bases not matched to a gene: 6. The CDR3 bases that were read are TGTGCCAGCAGCGTAGACGGGACAGGGGTTGGCGGGGAG. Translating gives CASSVDGTGVGGE. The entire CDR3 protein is CASSVDGTGVGGELFF.

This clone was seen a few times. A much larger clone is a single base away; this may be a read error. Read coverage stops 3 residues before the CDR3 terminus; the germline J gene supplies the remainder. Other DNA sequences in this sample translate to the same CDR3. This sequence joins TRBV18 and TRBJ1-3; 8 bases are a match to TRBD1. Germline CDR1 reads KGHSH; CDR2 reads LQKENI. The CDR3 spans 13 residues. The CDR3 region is CASSPTGVDTIYF. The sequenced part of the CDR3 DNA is TGTGCCAGCTCACCGACAGGGGTTGACACG.

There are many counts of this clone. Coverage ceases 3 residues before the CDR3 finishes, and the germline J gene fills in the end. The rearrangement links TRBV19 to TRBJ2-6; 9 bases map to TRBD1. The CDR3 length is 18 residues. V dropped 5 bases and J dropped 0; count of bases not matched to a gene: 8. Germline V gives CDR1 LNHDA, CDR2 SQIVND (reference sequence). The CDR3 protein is CASSLPGQGFSGANVLTF. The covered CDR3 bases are TGTGCCAGTAGTCTACCGGGACAGGGATTCTCTGGGGCCAACGTC.

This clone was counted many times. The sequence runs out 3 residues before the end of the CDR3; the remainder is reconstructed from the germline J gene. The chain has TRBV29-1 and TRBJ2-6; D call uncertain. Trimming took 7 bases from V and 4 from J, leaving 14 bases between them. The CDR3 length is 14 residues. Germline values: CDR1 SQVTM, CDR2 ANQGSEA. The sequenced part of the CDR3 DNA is TGCAGCGCAAGGAGCGTTTCCGGGGCCAACGTC. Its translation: CSARSVSGANV. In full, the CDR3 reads CSARSVSGANVLTF.

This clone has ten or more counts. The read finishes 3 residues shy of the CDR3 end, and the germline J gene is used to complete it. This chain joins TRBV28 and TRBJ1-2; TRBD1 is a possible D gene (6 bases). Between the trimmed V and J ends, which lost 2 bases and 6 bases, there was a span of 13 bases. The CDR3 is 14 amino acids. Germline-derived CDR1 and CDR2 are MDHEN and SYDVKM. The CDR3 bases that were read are TGTGCCAGCAGTTTAACACAGGGAGGCCATGGC. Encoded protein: CASSLTQGGHG. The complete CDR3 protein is CASSLTQGGHGYTF.

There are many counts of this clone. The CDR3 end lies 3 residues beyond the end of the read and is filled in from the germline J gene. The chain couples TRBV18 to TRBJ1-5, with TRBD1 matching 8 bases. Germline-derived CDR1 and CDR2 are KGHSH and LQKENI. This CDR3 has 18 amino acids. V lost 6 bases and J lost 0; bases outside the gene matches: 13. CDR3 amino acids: CASSPNYDRGYSNQPQHF. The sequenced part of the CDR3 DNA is TGTGCCAGCTCCCCGAATTACGACAGGGGTTATAGCAATCAGCCC.

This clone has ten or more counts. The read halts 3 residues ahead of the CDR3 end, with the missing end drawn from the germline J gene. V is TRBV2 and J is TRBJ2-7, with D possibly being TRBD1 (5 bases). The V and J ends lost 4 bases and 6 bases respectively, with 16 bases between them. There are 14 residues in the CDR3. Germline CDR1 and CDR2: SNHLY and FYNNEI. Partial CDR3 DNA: TGTGCCAGCAGTGTACAGGCTATCCTTTCCGAG. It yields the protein CASSVQAILSE. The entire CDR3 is CASSVQAILSEQYF.

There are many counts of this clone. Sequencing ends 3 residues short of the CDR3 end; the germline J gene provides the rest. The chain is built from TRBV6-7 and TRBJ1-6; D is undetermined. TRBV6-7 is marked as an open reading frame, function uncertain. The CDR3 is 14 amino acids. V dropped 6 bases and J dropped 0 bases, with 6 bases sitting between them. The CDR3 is CASRRDSYNSPLHF. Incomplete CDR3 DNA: TGTGCCAGCAGGCGGGACTCCTATAATTCACCC.

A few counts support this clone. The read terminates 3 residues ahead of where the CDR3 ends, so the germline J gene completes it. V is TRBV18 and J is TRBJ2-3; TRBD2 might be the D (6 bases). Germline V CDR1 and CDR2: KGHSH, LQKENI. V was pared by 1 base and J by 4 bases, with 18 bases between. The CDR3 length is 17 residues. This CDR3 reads CASSPQRTSGEADTQYF. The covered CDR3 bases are TGTGCCAGCTCACCACAAAGAACTTCGGGGGAGGCAGATACG.

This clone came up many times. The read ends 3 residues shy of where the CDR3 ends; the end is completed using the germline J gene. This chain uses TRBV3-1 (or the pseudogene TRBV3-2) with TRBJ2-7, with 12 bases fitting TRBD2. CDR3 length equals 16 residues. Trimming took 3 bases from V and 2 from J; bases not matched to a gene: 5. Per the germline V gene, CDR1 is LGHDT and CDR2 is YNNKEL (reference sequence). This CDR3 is CASSQTGLAGAYEQYF. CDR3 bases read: TGTGCCAGCAGCCAGACGGGACTAGCGGGTGCCTACGAG.

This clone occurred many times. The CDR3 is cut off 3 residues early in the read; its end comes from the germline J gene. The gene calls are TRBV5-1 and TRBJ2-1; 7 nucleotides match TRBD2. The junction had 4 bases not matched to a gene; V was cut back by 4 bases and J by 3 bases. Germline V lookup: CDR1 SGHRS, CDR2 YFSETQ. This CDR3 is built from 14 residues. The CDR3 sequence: CASSRASGYNEQFF. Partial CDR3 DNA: TGCGCCAGCAGCAGGGCTAGCGGCTACAATGAG.

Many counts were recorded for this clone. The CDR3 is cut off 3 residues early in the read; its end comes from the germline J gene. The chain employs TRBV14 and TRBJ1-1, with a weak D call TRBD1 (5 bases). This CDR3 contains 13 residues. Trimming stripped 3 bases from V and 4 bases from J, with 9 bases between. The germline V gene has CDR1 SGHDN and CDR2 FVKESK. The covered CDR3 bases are TGTGCCAGCAGCCATCCCGACAGCACTGAA. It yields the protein CASSHPDSTE. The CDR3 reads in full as CASSHPDSTEAFF.

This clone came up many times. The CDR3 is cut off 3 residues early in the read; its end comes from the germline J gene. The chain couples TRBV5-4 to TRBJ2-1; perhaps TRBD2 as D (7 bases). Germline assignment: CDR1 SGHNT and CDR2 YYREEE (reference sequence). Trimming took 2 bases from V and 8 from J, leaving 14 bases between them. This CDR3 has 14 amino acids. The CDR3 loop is CASSLYLGGDEQFF. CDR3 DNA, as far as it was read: TGTGCCAGCAGCTTATATCTAGGGGGGGATGAG.

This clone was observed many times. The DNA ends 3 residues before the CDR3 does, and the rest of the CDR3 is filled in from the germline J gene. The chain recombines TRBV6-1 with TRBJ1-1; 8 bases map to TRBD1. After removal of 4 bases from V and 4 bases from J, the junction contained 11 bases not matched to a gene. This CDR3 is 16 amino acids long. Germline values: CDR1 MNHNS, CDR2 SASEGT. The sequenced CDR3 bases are TGTGCCAGCAGTGCAGAGACAGGGGCAGGAGGCACTGAA. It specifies CASSAETGAGGTE. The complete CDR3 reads CASSAETGAGGTEAFF.

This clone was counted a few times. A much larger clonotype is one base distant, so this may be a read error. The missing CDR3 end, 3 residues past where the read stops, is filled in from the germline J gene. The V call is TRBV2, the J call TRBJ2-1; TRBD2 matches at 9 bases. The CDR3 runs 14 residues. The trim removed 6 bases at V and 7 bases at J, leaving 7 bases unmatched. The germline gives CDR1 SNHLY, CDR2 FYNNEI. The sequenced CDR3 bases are TGTGCCAGCAGCTGGGCGGGAGGGGGTAATGAG. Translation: CASSWAGGGNE. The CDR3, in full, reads CASSWAGGGNEQFF.

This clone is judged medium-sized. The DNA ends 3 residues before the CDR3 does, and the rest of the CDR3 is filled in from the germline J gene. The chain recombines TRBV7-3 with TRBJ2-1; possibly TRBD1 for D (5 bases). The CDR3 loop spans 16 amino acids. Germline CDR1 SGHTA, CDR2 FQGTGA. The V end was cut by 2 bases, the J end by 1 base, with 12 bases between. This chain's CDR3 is CASSLGAIGSYNEQFF. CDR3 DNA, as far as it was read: TGTGCCAGCAGCTTAGGGGCTATAGGATCCTACAATGAG.

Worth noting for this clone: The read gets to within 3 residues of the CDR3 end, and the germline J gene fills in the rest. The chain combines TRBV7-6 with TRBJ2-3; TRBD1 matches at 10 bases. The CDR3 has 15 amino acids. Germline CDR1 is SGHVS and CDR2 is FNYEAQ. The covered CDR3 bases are TGTGCCAGCAGCCAGAAGACAGGGGGCGCGAAGACG. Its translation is CASSQKTGGAKT. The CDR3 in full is CASSQKTGGAKTQYF.

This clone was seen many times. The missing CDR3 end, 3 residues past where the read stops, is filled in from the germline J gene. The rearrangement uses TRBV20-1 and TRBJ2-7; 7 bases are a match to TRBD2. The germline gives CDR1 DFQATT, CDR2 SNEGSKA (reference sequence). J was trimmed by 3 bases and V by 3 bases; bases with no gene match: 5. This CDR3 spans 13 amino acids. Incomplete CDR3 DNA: TGCAGTGCTAGGGCGGGGGTGAGCTACGAG. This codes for CSARAGVSYE. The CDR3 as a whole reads CSARAGVSYEQYF.

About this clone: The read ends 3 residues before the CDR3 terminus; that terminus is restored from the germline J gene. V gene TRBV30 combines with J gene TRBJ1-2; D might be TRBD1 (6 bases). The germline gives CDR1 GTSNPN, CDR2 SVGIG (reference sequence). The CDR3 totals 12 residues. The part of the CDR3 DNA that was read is TGTGCCTGGAGTTGGGGGCGCAGGGAC. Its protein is CAWSWGRRD. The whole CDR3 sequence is CAWSWGRRDYTF.

Partial CDR3 DNA: TGTGCCAGCAGTAACCAGGGGCTACTCTCCTACGAC. It codes for CASSNQGLLSYD. The whole CDR3 region reads CASSNQGLLSYDYTF. The chain employs TRBV2 and TRBJ1-2; D might be TRBD1 (6 bases). The read terminates 3 residues before the CDR3 end, so the remaining end is supplied by the germline J gene. Germline CDR1 and CDR2: SNHLY and FYNNEI. This CDR3 region has 15 residues.

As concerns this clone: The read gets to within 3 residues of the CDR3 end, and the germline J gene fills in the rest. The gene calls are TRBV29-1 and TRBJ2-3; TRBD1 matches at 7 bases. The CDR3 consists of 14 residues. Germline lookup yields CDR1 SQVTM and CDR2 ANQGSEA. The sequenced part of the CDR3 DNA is TGCAGCGTCTGGACAGGATATAGCAATCAGCCG. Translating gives CSVWTGYSNQP. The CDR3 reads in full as CSVWTGYSNQPQYF.

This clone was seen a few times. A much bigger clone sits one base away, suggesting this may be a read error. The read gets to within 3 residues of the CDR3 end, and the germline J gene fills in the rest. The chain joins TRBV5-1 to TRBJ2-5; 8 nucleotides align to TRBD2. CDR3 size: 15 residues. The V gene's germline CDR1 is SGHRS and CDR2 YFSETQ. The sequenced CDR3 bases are TGCGCCAGCAGCTTGGTCGGGGGGGCCACAGATACC. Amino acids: CASSLVGGATDT. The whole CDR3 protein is CASSLVGGATDTQYF.

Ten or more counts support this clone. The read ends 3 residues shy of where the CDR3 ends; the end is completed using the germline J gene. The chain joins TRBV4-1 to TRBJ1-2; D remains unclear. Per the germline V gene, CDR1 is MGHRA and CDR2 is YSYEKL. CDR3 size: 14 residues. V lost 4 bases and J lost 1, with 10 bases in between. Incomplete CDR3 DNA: TGCGCCAGCAGCCGTACCCAGGATAACTATGGC. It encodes CASSRTQDNYG. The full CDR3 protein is CASSRTQDNYGYTF.

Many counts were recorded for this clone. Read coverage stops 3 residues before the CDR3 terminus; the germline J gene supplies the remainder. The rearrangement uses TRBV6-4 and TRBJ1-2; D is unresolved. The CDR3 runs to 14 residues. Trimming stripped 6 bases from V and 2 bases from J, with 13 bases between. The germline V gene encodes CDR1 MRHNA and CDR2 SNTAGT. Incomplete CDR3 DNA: TGTGCCAGCAGCGAAGGCACAGCCAACTATGGC. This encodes CASSEGTANYG. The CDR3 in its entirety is CASSEGTANYGYTF.

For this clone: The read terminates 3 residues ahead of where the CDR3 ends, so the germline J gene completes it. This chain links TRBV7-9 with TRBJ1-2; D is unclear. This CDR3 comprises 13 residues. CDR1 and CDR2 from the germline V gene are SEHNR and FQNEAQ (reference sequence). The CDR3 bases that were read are TGTGCCAGCAGTTATGTCCGCGGGAATGAC. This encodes CASSYVRGND. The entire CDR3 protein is CASSYVRGNDYTF.

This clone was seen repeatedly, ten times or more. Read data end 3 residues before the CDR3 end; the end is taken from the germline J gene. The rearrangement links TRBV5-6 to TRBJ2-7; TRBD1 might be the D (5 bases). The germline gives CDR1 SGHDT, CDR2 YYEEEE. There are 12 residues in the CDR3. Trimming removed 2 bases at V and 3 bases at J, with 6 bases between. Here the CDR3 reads CASSLTGYEQYF. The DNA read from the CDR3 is TGTGCCAGCAGCTTAACAGGCTACGAG. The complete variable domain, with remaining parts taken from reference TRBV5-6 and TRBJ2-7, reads DAGVTQSPTHLIKTRGQQVTLRCSPKSGHDTVSWYQQALGQGPQFIFQYYEEEERQRGNFPDRFSGHQFPNYSSELNVNALLLGDSALYLCASSLTGYEQYFGPGTRLTVT.

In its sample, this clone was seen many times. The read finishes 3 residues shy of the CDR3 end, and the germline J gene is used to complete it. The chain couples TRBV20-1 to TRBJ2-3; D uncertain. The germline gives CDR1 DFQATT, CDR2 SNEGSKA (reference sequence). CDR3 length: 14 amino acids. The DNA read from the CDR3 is TGCAGTGCTACACAGATAACCAACAATCAGCCG. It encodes CSATQITNNQP. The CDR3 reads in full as CSATQITNNQPQYF.